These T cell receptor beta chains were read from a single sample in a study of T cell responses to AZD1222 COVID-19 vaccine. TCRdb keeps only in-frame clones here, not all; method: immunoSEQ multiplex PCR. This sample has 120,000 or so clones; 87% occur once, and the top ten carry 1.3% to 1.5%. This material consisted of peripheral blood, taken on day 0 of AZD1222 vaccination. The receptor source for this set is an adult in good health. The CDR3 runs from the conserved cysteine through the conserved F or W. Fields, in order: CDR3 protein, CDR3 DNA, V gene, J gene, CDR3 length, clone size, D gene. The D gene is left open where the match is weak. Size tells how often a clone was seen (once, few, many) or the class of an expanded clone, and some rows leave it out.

CDR3aa: CASSQVGQGAREKLFF
CDR3nt: TGCGCCAGCAGCCAAGTGGGGCAGGGGGCTCGTGAAAAACTGTTTTTT
v_gene: TRBV4-1
j_gene: TRBJ1-4
len: 16
abundance: NA
d_gene: TRBD1

CDR3aa: CASSQDQGWSPLHF
CDR3nt: TGTGCCAGCAGCCAAGACCAGGGGTGGTCACCCCTCCACTTT
v_gene: TRBV3-1/TRBV3-2
j_gene: TRBJ1-6
len: 14
abundance: NA
d_gene: NA

CDR3aa: CASSFPRWRESNQPQHF
CDR3nt: TGTGCCAGCAGTTTCCCGCGGTGGAGGGAGAGCAATCAGCCCCAGCATTTT
v_gene: TRBV6-2/TRBV6-3
j_gene: TRBJ1-5
len: 17
abundance: NA
d_gene: NA

CDR3aa: CASSLVGGSDGYTF
CDR3nt: TGTGCCAGCAGCTTGGTCGGGGGCTCTGACGGCTACACCTTC
v_gene: TRBV5-4
j_gene: TRBJ1-2
len: 14
abundance: NA
d_gene: NA

CDR3aa: CSAGMGRLDSGNTIYF
CDR3nt: TGCAGCGCTGGTATGGGACGCCTGGACTCTGGAAACACCATATATTTT
v_gene: TRBV29-1
j_gene: TRBJ1-3
len: 16
abundance: NA
d_gene: NA

CDR3aa: CASSLPGSWFF
CDR3nt: TGTGCCAGCAGTTTACCCGGGAGTTGGTTCTTC
v_gene: TRBV28
j_gene: TRBJ2-1
len: 11
abundance: NA
d_gene: NA

CDR3aa: CASSADGTGEGEAFF
CDR3nt: TGCGCCAGCAGCGCGGATGGGACAGGGGAGGGTGAAGCTTTCTTT
v_gene: TRBV5-1
j_gene: TRBJ1-1
len: 15
abundance: NA
d_gene: TRBD1

CDR3aa: CASSPGTGPRTGELFF
CDR3nt: TGTGCCAGCAGCCCCGGGACAGGGCCTCGCACCGGGGAGCTGTTTTTT
v_gene: TRBV7-3
j_gene: TRBJ2-2
len: 16
abundance: NA
d_gene: TRBD1

CDR3aa: CASSFNLPNVLTF
CDR3nt: TGTGCCAGCAGTTTTAATTTACCCAACGTCCTGACTTTC
v_gene: TRBV28
j_gene: TRBJ2-6
len: 13
abundance: NA
d_gene: NA

CDR3aa: CSVGSPMNTGELFF
CDR3nt: TGCAGCGTCGGGTCCCCGATGAACACCGGGGAGCTGTTTTTT
v_gene: TRBV29-1
j_gene: TRBJ2-2
len: 14
abundance: NA
d_gene: NA

CDR3aa: CASSQVGGPNYGYTF
CDR3nt: TGCGCCAGCAGCCAAGTCGGGGGACCTAACTATGGCTACACCTTC
v_gene: TRBV4-1
j_gene: TRBJ1-2
len: 15
abundance: NA
d_gene: NA

CDR3aa: CVRSLYTGRTNEKLFF
CDR3nt: TGTGTCAGAAGCTTGTATACAGGGCGAACTAATGAAAAACTGTTTTTT
v_gene: TRBV7-5
j_gene: TRBJ1-4
len: 16
abundance: NA
d_gene: NA

CDR3aa: CASSPGSLGNTIYF
CDR3nt: TGTGCCAGCAGCCCAGGGAGTTTGGGAAACACCATATATTTT
v_gene: TRBV13
j_gene: TRBJ1-3
len: 14
abundance: NA
d_gene: NA

CDR3aa: CASSYSGWQPYEQYF
CDR3nt: TGTGCCAGCAGCTACAGCGGGTGGCAGCCCTACGAGCAGTACTTC
v_gene: TRBV6-5
j_gene: TRBJ2-7
len: 15
abundance: NA
d_gene: NA

CDR3aa: CASSSPKGLARRTEAFF
CDR3nt: TGTGCCAGCAGCTCACCGAAAGGGTTGGCCAGGCGCACTGAAGCTTTCTTT
v_gene: TRBV7-2
j_gene: TRBJ1-1
len: 17
abundance: NA
d_gene: NA

CDR3aa: CASSRSADQPQHF
CDR3nt: TGTGCCAGCAGCCGGTCTGCCGATCAGCCCCAGCATTTT
v_gene: TRBV7-2
j_gene: TRBJ1-5
len: 13
abundance: few
d_gene: NA

CDR3aa: CASSQEGRGTETQYF
CDR3nt: TGTGCCAGCAGCCAAGAGGGCAGGGGGACAGAGACCCAGTACTTC
v_gene: TRBV4-2
j_gene: TRBJ2-5
len: 15
abundance: NA
d_gene: TRBD1

CDR3aa: CSVEDTTGSDEQYF
CDR3nt: TGCAGCGTTGAAGACACAACGGGGTCCGACGAGCAGTACTTC
v_gene: TRBV29-1
j_gene: TRBJ2-7
len: 14
abundance: NA
d_gene: NA

CDR3aa: CASSLGAGGNTEAFF
CDR3nt: TGTGCCAGCAGTTTAGGAGCTGGGGGGAACACTGAAGCTTTCTTT
v_gene: TRBV28
j_gene: TRBJ1-1
len: 15
abundance: NA
d_gene: NA

CDR3aa: CASAQTGTGNTEAFF
CDR3nt: TGTGCCAGCGCCCAAACCGGGACAGGGAACACTGAAGCTTTCTTT
v_gene: TRBV27
j_gene: TRBJ1-1
len: 15
abundance: NA
d_gene: TRBD1

CDR3aa: CAWKAQLNTEAFF
CDR3nt: TGTGCCTGGAAAGCACAGTTGAACACTGAAGCTTTCTTT
v_gene: TRBV30
j_gene: TRBJ1-1
len: 13
abundance: once
d_gene: NA

CDR3aa: CASSQDGARATDTQYF
CDR3nt: TGCGCCAGCAGCCAAGATGGCGCAAGGGCTACAGATACGCAGTATTTT
v_gene: TRBV4-1
j_gene: TRBJ2-3
len: 16
abundance: NA
d_gene: NA

CDR3aa: CASSIQGTGTNEKLFF
CDR3nt: TGTGCCAGCAGCATACAGGGAACAGGTACTAATGAAAAACTGTTTTTT
v_gene: TRBV3-1/TRBV3-2
j_gene: TRBJ1-4
len: 16
abundance: once
d_gene: NA

CDR3aa: CASSLEIRTGFSGNTIYF
CDR3nt: TGTGCCAGCAGCTTGGAAATACGGACAGGGTTCTCTGGAAACACCATATATTTT
v_gene: TRBV5-4
j_gene: TRBJ1-3
len: 18
abundance: NA
d_gene: TRBD1

CDR3aa: CATSDSSTGTEAFF
CDR3nt: TGCGCCACCTCTGACTCGTCAACGGGGACTGAAGCTTTCTTT
v_gene: TRBV4-1
j_gene: TRBJ1-1
len: 14
abundance: NA
d_gene: NA

CDR3aa: CASSVVTRASGELFF
CDR3nt: TGTGCCAGCTCAGTAGTGACGAGGGCATCCGGGGAGCTGTTTTTT
v_gene: TRBV18
j_gene: TRBJ2-2
len: 15
abundance: NA
d_gene: NA

CDR3aa: CASSLAEGYEQYF
CDR3nt: TGTGCCAGCAGCCTGGCGGAAGGTTACGAGCAGTACTTC
v_gene: TRBV12-3/TRBV12-4
j_gene: TRBJ2-7
len: 13
abundance: NA
d_gene: NA

CDR3aa: CASSLVGDWSYEKLFF
CDR3nt: TGTGCCAGCAGCTTGGTTGGGGACTGGAGTTATGAAAAACTGTTTTTT
v_gene: TRBV5-5
j_gene: TRBJ1-4
len: 16
abundance: NA
d_gene: NA

CDR3aa: CASSKDPGTEYNSPLHF
CDR3nt: TGTGCCAGCAGCAAAGACCCGGGGACAGAGTATAATTCACCCCTCCACTTT
v_gene: TRBV21-1
j_gene: TRBJ1-6
len: 17
abundance: few
d_gene: NA

CDR3aa: CASSLEARSPLHF
CDR3nt: TGTGCCAGCAGTTTAGAAGCAAGGTCACCCCTCCACTTT
v_gene: TRBV12-3/TRBV12-4
j_gene: TRBJ1-6
len: 13
abundance: NA
d_gene: NA

CDR3aa: CASSLADHRNQPQHF
CDR3nt: TGTGCCAGCAGTTTAGCAGACCACAGAAATCAGCCCCAGCATTTT
v_gene: TRBV28
j_gene: TRBJ1-5
len: 15
abundance: once
d_gene: NA

CDR3aa: CASSLTLNQPQHF
CDR3nt: TGTGCCAGCAGCCTCACTTTAAATCAGCCCCAGCATTTT
v_gene: TRBV28
j_gene: TRBJ1-5
len: 13
abundance: NA
d_gene: NA

CDR3aa: CASSPEQYSPLHF
CDR3nt: TGTGCCAGCTCACCTGAACAGTATTCACCCCTCCACTTT
v_gene: TRBV18
j_gene: TRBJ1-6
len: 13
abundance: NA
d_gene: NA

CDR3aa: CASSLTASYEQYF
CDR3nt: TGTGCCAGCAGCTTAACAGCCTCCTACGAGCAGTACTTC
v_gene: TRBV11-3
j_gene: TRBJ2-7
len: 13
abundance: NA
d_gene: NA

CDR3aa: CASTSARDRFSGNTIYF
CDR3nt: TGTGCCAGCACCTCTGCCCGGGACAGATTCTCTGGAAACACCATATATTTT
v_gene: TRBV28
j_gene: TRBJ1-3
len: 17
abundance: NA
d_gene: TRBD1

CDR3aa: CASSLLGRQDTGELFF
CDR3nt: TGTGCCAGCAGCTTGTTAGGTAGGCAAGACACCGGGGAGCTGTTTTTT
v_gene: TRBV5-6
j_gene: TRBJ2-2
len: 16
abundance: NA
d_gene: NA

CDR3aa: CASSFQGAGNTIYF
CDR3nt: TGTGCCAGCTCTTTCCAAGGAGCGGGAAACACCATATATTTT
v_gene: TRBV18
j_gene: TRBJ1-3
len: 14
abundance: NA
d_gene: NA

CDR3aa: CASSSGLARSSYEQYF
CDR3nt: TGCGCCAGCAGCTCGGGACTGGCAAGAAGCTCCTACGAGCAGTACTTC
v_gene: TRBV5-1
j_gene: TRBJ2-7
len: 16
abundance: once
d_gene: NA

CDR3aa: CAWRPPTTGNTIYF
CDR3nt: TGTGCCTGGAGGCCCCCAACGACCGGAAACACCATATATTTT
v_gene: TRBV30
j_gene: TRBJ1-3
len: 14
abundance: once
d_gene: NA

CDR3aa: CASSSGTSSYEQYF
CDR3nt: TGTGCCAGCTCATCGGGGACATCCTCCTACGAGCAGTACTTC
v_gene: TRBV18
j_gene: TRBJ2-7
len: 14
abundance: NA
d_gene: NA

CDR3aa: CASSSYKGGETQYF
CDR3nt: TGTGCCAGCAGTTCGTATAAGGGAGGGGAGACCCAGTACTTC
v_gene: TRBV27
j_gene: TRBJ2-5
len: 14
abundance: NA
d_gene: TRBD2

CDR3aa: CASSEAAGQGRRGF
CDR3nt: TGTGCCAGCAGTGAAGCGGCGGGACAGGGCCGGCGGGGCTTT
v_gene: TRBV6-1
j_gene: TRBJ1-5
len: 14
abundance: NA
d_gene: TRBD1

CDR3aa: CAISSTVAGGRDTQYF
CDR3nt: TGTGCCATCTCCTCGACCGTAGCGGGGGGGCGTGATACGCAGTATTTT
v_gene: TRBV10-3
j_gene: TRBJ2-3
len: 16
abundance: NA
d_gene: TRBD2

CDR3aa: CASSRERGRGRYEQYF
CDR3nt: TGTGCCAGCAGCCGCGAAAGAGGCAGGGGGAGGTACGAGCAGTACTTC
v_gene: TRBV3-1/TRBV3-2
j_gene: TRBJ2-7
len: 16
abundance: NA
d_gene: NA

CDR3aa: CASSYGGSSNQPQHF
CDR3nt: TGTGCCAGCAGCTATGGAGGGAGTAGCAATCAGCCCCAGCATTTT
v_gene: TRBV5-4
j_gene: TRBJ1-5
len: 15
abundance: NA
d_gene: NA

CDR3aa: CASSQSGTANSPLHF
CDR3nt: TGTGCCAGCAGCCAAAGTGGGACAGCTAATTCACCCCTCCACTTT
v_gene: TRBV3-1/TRBV3-2
j_gene: TRBJ1-6
len: 15
abundance: once
d_gene: TRBD1

CDR3aa: CASSLEGVGSPLHF
CDR3nt: TGTGCCAGCAGCTTAGAGGGAGTGGGATCACCCCTCCACTTT
v_gene: TRBV7-9
j_gene: TRBJ1-6
len: 14
abundance: NA
d_gene: NA

CDR3aa: CASSQGTSGGGAGEKLFF
CDR3nt: TGTGCCAGCAGCCAAGGAACGTCGGGAGGGGGGGCTGGTGAAAAACTGTTTTTT
v_gene: TRBV3-1/TRBV3-2
j_gene: TRBJ1-4
len: 18
abundance: once
d_gene: NA

CDR3aa: CASNGGGSTDTQYF
CDR3nt: TGTGCCAGCAATGGAGGCGGGAGCACAGATACGCAGTATTTT
v_gene: TRBV6-5
j_gene: TRBJ2-3
len: 14
abundance: NA
d_gene: NA

CDR3aa: CASSLAIGLTNTGELFF
CDR3nt: TGTGCCAGCAGCTTAGCGATAGGACTGACGAACACCGGGGAGCTGTTTTTT
v_gene: TRBV7-2
j_gene: TRBJ2-2
len: 17
abundance: NA
d_gene: NA

CDR3aa: CASSAGDRVGAHSPLHF
CDR3nt: TGTGCCAGCAGTGCCGGGGACAGGGTGGGAGCGCATTCACCCCTCCACTTT
v_gene: TRBV6-1
j_gene: TRBJ1-6
len: 17
abundance: NA
d_gene: TRBD1

CDR3aa: CASSDGASPAQYF
CDR3nt: TGTGCCAGCAGCGACGGGGCTTCTCCGGCCCAGTACTTC
v_gene: TRBV4-2
j_gene: TRBJ2-5
len: 13
abundance: NA
d_gene: NA

CDR3aa: CASSLPATASSYEQYF
CDR3nt: TGCGCCAGCAGCTTGCCAGCGACCGCCAGCTCCTACGAGCAGTACTTC
v_gene: TRBV5-1
j_gene: TRBJ2-7
len: 16
abundance: few
d_gene: NA

CDR3aa: CASSKGVIRTTGELFF
CDR3nt: TGTGCCAGCAGCAAAGGAGTCATTCGAACCACCGGGGAGCTGTTTTTT
v_gene: TRBV9
j_gene: TRBJ2-2
len: 16
abundance: NA
d_gene: NA

CDR3aa: CASSQDFRLNTEAFF
CDR3nt: TGCGCCAGCAGCCAAGATTTCAGACTGAACACTGAAGCTTTCTTT
v_gene: TRBV4-3
j_gene: TRBJ1-1
len: 15
abundance: NA
d_gene: NA

CDR3aa: CASSLGPNQPQHF
CDR3nt: TGTGCCAGCAGCCTCGGGCCTAATCAGCCCCAGCATTTT
v_gene: TRBV14
j_gene: TRBJ1-5
len: 13
abundance: NA
d_gene: NA

CDR3aa: CASSLGQRNSPLHF
CDR3nt: TGCGCCAGCAGCTTGGGACAGCGAAATTCACCCCTCCACTTT
v_gene: TRBV5-1
j_gene: TRBJ1-6
len: 14
abundance: NA
d_gene: NA

CDR3aa: CASSFTGANEKLFF
CDR3nt: TGTGCCAGCAGCTTTACAGGGGCTAATGAAAAACTGTTTTTT
v_gene: TRBV5-5
j_gene: TRBJ1-4
len: 14
abundance: few
d_gene: TRBD1

CDR3aa: CASSELAGGPETQYF
CDR3nt: TGTGCCAGCAGTGAACTAGCGGGGGGGCCAGAGACCCAGTACTTC
v_gene: TRBV6-1
j_gene: TRBJ2-5
len: 15
abundance: NA
d_gene: TRBD2

CDR3aa: CASSLEGEGYQPQHF
CDR3nt: TGCGCCAGCAGCTTGGAAGGGGAAGGTTATCAGCCCCAGCATTTT
v_gene: TRBV5-1
j_gene: TRBJ1-5
len: 15
abundance: NA
d_gene: NA